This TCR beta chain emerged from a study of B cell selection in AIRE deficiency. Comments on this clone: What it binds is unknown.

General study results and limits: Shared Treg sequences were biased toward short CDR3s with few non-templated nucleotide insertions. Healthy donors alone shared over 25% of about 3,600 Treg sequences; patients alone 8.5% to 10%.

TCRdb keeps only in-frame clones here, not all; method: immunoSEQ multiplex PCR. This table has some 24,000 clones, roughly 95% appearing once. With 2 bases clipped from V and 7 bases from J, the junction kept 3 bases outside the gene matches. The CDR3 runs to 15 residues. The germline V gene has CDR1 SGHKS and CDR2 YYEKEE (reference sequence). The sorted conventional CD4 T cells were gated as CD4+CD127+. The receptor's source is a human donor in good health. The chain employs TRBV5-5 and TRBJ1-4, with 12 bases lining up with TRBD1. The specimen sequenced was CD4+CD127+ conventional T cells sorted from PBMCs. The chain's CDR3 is CASSFGTGGGEKLFF. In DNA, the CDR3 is TGTGCCAGCAGCTTCGGGACAGGGGGCGGTGAAAAACTGTTTTTT. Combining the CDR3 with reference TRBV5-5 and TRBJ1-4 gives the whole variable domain DAGVTQSPTHLIKTRGQQVTLRCSPISGHKSVSWYQQVLGQGPQFIFQYYEKEERGRGNFPDRFSARQFPNYSSELNVNALLLGDSALYLCASSFGTGGGEKLFFGSGTQLSVL.